The following is a T cell receptor (beta chain) sequence with its context. Its antigen is not yet known. Base-call qualities are not available, and no considerably larger clone is one nucleotide away. The method was the immunoSEQ multiplex PCR assay. The multiplex PCR relied on a mix of 60 forward primers for TCR Vbeta segments and 13 reverse primers for TCR Jbeta segments. Amplification of the CDR3 region of rearranged TCR beta genes was performed with a multiplex PCR assay on genomic DNA. The Illumina HiSeq System was used to sequence the amplified TCR beta libraries as 87-base-pair reads. On the authors' methods: In a later analysis, roughly 80 million unique TCR beta chains were counted across the approximately 640 repertoires, and roughly 11 million of these chains were shared by at least two donors. To remove PCR and sequencing errors, raw reads were error-corrected and collapsed into unique sequences using a nearest-neighbor algorithm that merged closely related sequences. To assign V, D and J gene segments, CDR3 sequences were aligned to IMGT reference sequences. Each retained sequence needed at least a six-nucleotide match to both a V gene segment and a J gene segment. A rearrangement was called productive if the CDR3 had no stop codons and remained in frame with V and J, and every other rearrangement was called non-productive. CDR3 was defined according to IMGT convention as the region running from the second conserved V-encoded cysteine to the conserved J-encoded phenylalanine. The earlier analysis of 587 of the donors excluded sequences that lacked an unambiguous match to a single V gene segment. In an earlier analysis of several hundred of the donors, V segments were called functional above 56.7% productive rearrangements and were called segregating when the between-donor standard deviation exceeded 5%. A statistical classification framework was built for diagnosing cytomegalovirus status from the catalog of TCR beta chain sequences. In a later analysis, TCR nucleotide sequences were compared against IMGT/GENE-DB human TR gene sequences so that V and J genes could be assigned. Using the TCRdist pipeline, a later analysis assigned CDR3 sequences along with most-parsimonious VDJ recombination scenarios. In a later analysis, each TCR beta chain was defined by its CDR3 amino acid sequence together with its V-gene family, and reads without a unique V-gene family were excluded. In a later analysis, fewer than 650 highly shared, low-generation-probability nucleotide sequences were removed to address suspected cross-contamination and a sequencing artifact. In a later analysis, a clonal expansion index was calculated for each public chain from normalized within-repertoire ranks of inferred template counts. In a later analysis, generation probabilities were computed with a VDJ recombination model fitted to out-of-frame rearrangements, and the resulting probabilities were checked against IGoR. Hypergeometric tests were used in a later analysis to score TCR-TCR, TCR-HLA and TCR-CMV co-occurrence, with a repertoire-size bias correction applied to the TCR pairs. False discovery rates were estimated in a later analysis by permuting HLA or CMV assignments 20 times. In a later analysis, co-occurring TCRs were grouped with DBSCAN, and TCRdist sequence similarity was added when clustering was performed within HLA-allele-positive subsets. For co-occurrence clustering, repertoires with fewer than 30,000 or more than 120,000 public chains were excluded, along with roughly 5 repertoires with anomalous nucleotide sharing. Here the immuneACCESS table is served through TCRdb, limited to in-frame sequences with V and J called. Missing clones are a known gap in these copies; in checked studies unresolved V genes cover under half, and the rest lacks a known reason. For V, J and clone size, that table is used; D and trimming come from the DNA. A total of roughly 200,000 clones appear in this sample, roughly 85% of them only once. 4.4% of the sample lies in the top ten.

This record belongs to a study of cytomegalovirus exposure and HLA in healthy donors (dated by TCRdb to 2016 to 2017). Regarding the research as a whole: An earlier analysis of some 550 of the donors reported approximately 300 Gb of sequence data and 117 million unique TCR beta sequences from around 200 million T cells. In a later genetic analysis, genome-wide SNP genotypes for about 55% of the roughly 670 donors were used, and that subset was treated as a discovery cohort. Of the approximately 400 genotyped donors, about 80% fell in the genetic ancestry cluster associated with self-reported Caucasian donors. Every discovery cohort repertoire had been produced on one sequencing platform. The later analysis used no new phenotypic data to find candidate immune exposures, relying instead on TCR beta sequences and their occurrence across donors. About five DR-DQ haplotypes were treated as single units for association and clustering because of strong linkage in the cohort. Approximately 300 gigabases of sequencing data and 70 million to 100 million unique TCR sequences were included in an early release covering about 700 HLA-typed donors. HLA typing included class I and class II loci at four-digit resolution. Besides the first cohort of hundreds of subjects, a separate validation cohort made up of 120 or so different subjects was used. The number of donors typed differed by locus, with roughly 620-630 for A, B, C, DRB1 and DQB1, more than 500 for DQA1, over 600 for DPA1, and some 450 for DPB1. On average, around 240,000 unique TCR beta nucleotide sequences were sequenced per donor among a few hundred genotyped donors of the cohort, with 15% to 20% of those sequences being non-productive. Donor age, sex, ethnicity and CMV serostatus were compiled alongside the repertoire data. To predict cytomegalovirus infection status, the study combined high-throughput TCR immunosequencing, statistical association of individual TCRs with disease status, and machine learning. The T cell repertoires of several hundred subjects were profiled by immunosequencing and related to cytomegalovirus serostatus. In a later analysis, previously published TCR beta repertoires from 550 to 700 donors were re-analyzed and high-resolution HLA genotyping was added so that TCR occurrence patterns could be studied. To decide whether each TCR beta V gene segment behaved as functional or pseudogenic, an earlier analysis of some 570 of the donors relied on high-throughput TCR beta sequencing. The study aimed to test whether signatures of past pathogen exposure could be identified by cataloging public T cell receptors. The research as a whole found: Assigning TCR associations to individual alleles was difficult when HLA alleles, especially DR and DQ, strongly co-occurred. According to a later analysis, parvovirus B19, influenza, CMV and Epstein-Barr virus appeared linked to several top co-occurrence clusters. Cytomegalovirus status was reported to be diagnosed by the classifier with high specificity and sensitivity in both the original and validation cohorts. According to a later analysis, TCR association rates differed among HLA loci, with DRB1 alleles showing the most associated TCRs and HLA-C alleles showing the fewest. At a false discovery rate of 0.05, a later analysis linked roughly 17,000 TCR beta sequences to specific HLA alleles. Presence/absence analyses assumed roughly uniform sequencing depth across donors, an assumption that may not hold. An earlier analysis of approximately 500 of the donors showed that most TCR beta V segments appeared in productive rearrangements either about 87% or about 30% of the time, which broadly matched IMGT annotations. A cluster of highly shared sequence variants was judged likely to represent a technical artifact of the sequencing pipeline. While some public TCRs were present in many individuals, most TCR sequences turned up only very rarely across donors. In a later analysis, HLA-associated TCR beta chains were found to be more clonally expanded and to have lower generation probabilities than equally common non-associated chains. A further reported finding was that TCR beta sequences accurately predicted the HLA-A and HLA-B alleles for most subjects in the first cohort. The study listed 164 TCR beta chains as associated with cytomegalovirus. Correlated functional status among segregating V segments might be attributable to linkage disequilibrium, but an unknown experimental factor could not be ruled out. The authors suggested that the approach could potentially be generalized to other disease states and immunological phenotypes. Because HLA typing was missing for some donors at each locus, association tests included only the typed subset. According to a later analysis, most CMV-associated TCR beta chains appeared to be HLA-restricted, and the HLA associations seemed to be driven largely by CMV exposure. An association between a missense DCLRE1C variant and V-gene and J-gene trimming of TCR beta chains was found in a later genetic analysis and replicated in an independent cohort. This cohort had only TCR beta chains sequenced, and the lack of alpha or paired-chain data limited which features could be detected. In a later genetic analysis, fewer N-insertions in productive TCRs were reported among donors in an Asian-associated ancestry cluster than the approximately 670-donor mean. The only immune exposure information available for the cohort was CMV serostatus. Because counts were too low, around 18 rarely observed V segments, including chromosome 9 orphons, were left out of the earlier analysis of approximately 500 of the donors. A few of the identified cytomegalovirus-associated TCR beta chains were confirmed in vitro to be specific for cytomegalovirus antigens.

In total, 600 or so healthy bone marrow donors made up the cohort. All cohort members were sampled while nominally healthy, although unrecorded immune exposures were likely present. The donor was CMV seropositive and belonged to the group of 250 to 300 seropositive cohort members. A peripheral blood sample was provided by each donor, and peripheral blood mononuclear cells were used for TCR beta sequencing. The Qiagen DNeasy Blood Extraction Kit was used to extract genomic DNA from the blood cell samples. Sequenced sample: PBMCs. The sequence derives from a woman aged 25-40 years in good health and CMV-seropositive.

CDR3 region: CASSLGSAEKLFF. The nucleotide sequence reads as follows: TGTGCCAGCAGCTTGGGGAGTGCTGAAAAACTGTTTTTT. The sequence links TRBV5-4 to TRBJ1-4; the D gene is unclear. The germline V gene (reference sequence) provides CDR1 SGHNT and CDR2 YYREEE. Its CDR3 holds 13 amino acids, cysteine through phenylalanine. Only the CDR3 region is kept as DNA, spanning 39 bases read in frame from base 1. V is pared back by 0 bases and J by 7 bases, with 7 bases lying between the germline termini.